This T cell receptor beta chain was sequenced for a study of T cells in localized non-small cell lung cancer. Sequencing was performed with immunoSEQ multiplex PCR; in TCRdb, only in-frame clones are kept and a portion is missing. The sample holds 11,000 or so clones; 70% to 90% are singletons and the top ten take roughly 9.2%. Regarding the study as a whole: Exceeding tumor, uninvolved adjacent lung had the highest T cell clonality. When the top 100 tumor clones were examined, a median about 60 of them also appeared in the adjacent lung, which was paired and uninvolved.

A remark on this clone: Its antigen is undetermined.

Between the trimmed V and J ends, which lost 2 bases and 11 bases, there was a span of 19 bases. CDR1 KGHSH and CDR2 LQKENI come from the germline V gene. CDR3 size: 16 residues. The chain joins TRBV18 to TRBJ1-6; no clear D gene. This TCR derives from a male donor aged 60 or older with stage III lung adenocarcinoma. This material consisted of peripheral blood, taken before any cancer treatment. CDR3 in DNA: TGTGCCAGCTCACCAGGAGTTGGAAGCCAACAAACACCCCTCCACTTT. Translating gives CASSPGVGSQQTPLHF.